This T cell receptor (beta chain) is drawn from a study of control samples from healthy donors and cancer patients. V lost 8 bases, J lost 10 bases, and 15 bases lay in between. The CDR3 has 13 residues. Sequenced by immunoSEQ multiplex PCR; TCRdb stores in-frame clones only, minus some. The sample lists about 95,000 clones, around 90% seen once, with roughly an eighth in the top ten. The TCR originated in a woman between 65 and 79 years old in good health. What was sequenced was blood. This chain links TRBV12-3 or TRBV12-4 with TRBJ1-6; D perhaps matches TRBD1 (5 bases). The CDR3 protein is CASRDREMSPLHF. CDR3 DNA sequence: TGTGCCAGCCGAGACAGAGAGATGTCACCCCTCCACTTT.